The next 10 T cell receptor beta chains were all read from a single sample in a study of vaccination effects on CD4 cells after COVID-19. Antigen-specific CD4+ T cells were expanded with viral peptide pools in the ViraFEST assay before sequencing. Following culture for around 10 days, CD4+ T cells were isolated. Participants got two doses of BNT162b2 or mRNA-1273 vaccine. This table comes from immunoSEQ multiplex PCR, and its TCRdb copy is limited to in-frame clones, with some not included. Found here are 25,000 to 30,000 clones, 70% to 75% of them singletons; the top ten hold approximately 10%. Antigen specificity for these receptors is unknown. Sequences were derived from CD4+ T cells from PBMCs cultured with HCoV-NL63 spike peptides, sampled after COVID-19 vaccination. The receptors here all came from a human donor who received a COVID-19 vaccine.

This chain connects TRBV7-2 to TRBJ2-3, with D unclear. V was pared by 3 bases and J by 4 bases, with 5 bases between. Per the germline V gene, CDR1 is SGHTA and CDR2 is FQGNSA. CDR3 length: 12 residues. As DNA, the CDR3 is TGTGCCAGCAGCTTGAGCGCAGATACGCAGTATTTT. Its translation: CASSLSADTQYF.

V usage is TRBV11-2 and J usage is TRBJ2-3, with TRBD2 matching 7 bases. The J segment lost 6 bases and the V segment lost 2 bases, leaving 8 bases of the junction unmatched. This CDR3 contains 15 residues. Germline assignment: CDR1 SGHAT and CDR2 FQNNGV. CDR3 nucleotide sequence: TGTGCCAGCAGCTTAAGAGGGAGGGGTTCGGATACGCAGTATTTT. Its protein is CASSLRGRGSDTQYF.

This sequence joins TRBV3-1 (or the pseudogene TRBV3-2) and TRBJ2-1; D possibly uses TRBD1 or TRBD2 (6 bases each). V dropped 1 base and J dropped 6 bases, with 16 bases sitting between them. The germline V gene encodes CDR1 LGHDT and CDR2 YNNKEL (reference sequence). CDR3 length equals 16 residues. The CDR3 DNA follows: TGTGCCAGCAGCCAAGTAGGGGGGCTGGGCGGCAATGAGCAGTTCTTC. This gives the protein CASSQVGGLGGNEQFF.

As concerns this clone: A read error may account for a junction end that differs from germline. The rearrangement joins TRBV5-5 to TRBJ1-3; D is uncertain. This CDR3 has 13 amino acids. Germline assignment: CDR1 SGHKS and CDR2 YYEKEE (reference sequence). The CDR3 protein is CASSFSESGPRFF. CDR3 in DNA: TGTGCCAGCAGCTTTTCGGAATCCGGACCGAGGTTTTTT.

This clone was found a few times. V gene TRBV5-6 combines with J gene TRBJ1-5; D ambiguous. The CDR3 is made up of 14 amino acids. CDR1 is SGHDT and CDR2 is YYEEEE in the germline V gene. Trimming removed 0 bases at V and 2 bases at J, with 6 bases between. The CDR3, as DNA: TGTGCCAGCAGCTTGGGTGGGGGCAATCAGCCCCAGCATTTT. It yields the protein CASSLGGGNQPQHF.

The V and J genes are TRBV9 and TRBJ1-4; the D gene is possibly TRBD1 (6 bases). Germline V CDR1 and CDR2: SGDLS, YYNGEE. This CDR3 is 15 amino acids long. The ends were cut back, 4 bases at V and 2 bases at J, with 12 bases in the middle. CDR3 in DNA: TGTGCCAGCAGCCCCCGGACAGATACTAATGAAAAACTGTTTTTT. It encodes CASSPRTDTNEKLFF.

In DNA form, the CDR3 reads TGTGCCAGCAACCCCCAAGGGATTCCCTATGGCTACACCTTC. It codes for CASNPQGIPYGYTF. The chain has TRBV6-6 and TRBJ1-2; D uncertain. V lost 7 bases, J lost 4 bases, and 16 bases lay in between. CDR1 MNHNY and CDR2 SVGAGI come from the germline V gene (reference sequence). The CDR3 contains 14 residues.

This rearrangement joins TRBV3-1 (or the pseudogene TRBV3-2) to TRBJ1-4; 8 bases align to TRBD1. V was clipped by 9 bases and J by 7 bases; unmatched bases: 4. CDR1 is LGHDT and CDR2 is YNNKEL in the germline V gene (reference sequence). The CDR3 is 12 residues long. The CDR3 reads CASTGTGEKLFF. As DNA, the CDR3 is TGTGCCAGTACCGGGACAGGTGAAAAACTGTTTTTT.

CDR3 nucleotide sequence: TGTGCCAGCAGTTCCCGGGTTTCCTCCTACGAGCAGTACTTC. The encoded protein is CASSSRVSSYEQYF. The chain combines TRBV6-5 with TRBJ2-7; D uncertain. The CDR3 covers 14 residues. Germline CDR1 and CDR2: MNHEY and SVGAGI. Between the trimmed V and J ends, which lost 4 bases and 0 bases, there was a span of 10 bases.

CDR3 in amino acids: CASSKVENYGYTF. DNA of the CDR3: TGTGCCAGCAGTAAGGTAGAGAACTATGGCTACACCTTC. The chain joins TRBV6-5 to TRBJ1-2; unclear D gene. This CDR3 has 13 residues. Trimming removed 5 bases at V and 2 bases at J, with 9 bases between. Germline assignment: CDR1 MNHEY and CDR2 SVGAGI.